The 8 T cell receptor beta chains presented below share a single source sample, sequenced in a study of beta chain features in type 1 diabetes. Since all of the isolated RNA was reverse transcribed, expressed TCRB transcripts were what got sequenced. The assay was immunoSEQ multiplex PCR, and TCRdb's table has in-frame clones only and misses some. The top ten hold roughly 0.045% of the sample, which has 300,000 to 350,000 clones, around 19% seen once. The sequencing input was naive CD4+ T cells from blood. All receptors come from a woman aged 18-29 years in good health.

This rearrangement joins TRBV4-1 to TRBJ2-6; D call uncertain. The CDR3 sequence is 16 residues long. Germline V gene lookup returns CDR1 MGHRA and CDR2 YSYEKL. Trimming cost V 1 base and J 0 bases, with 7 bases left between them. The CDR3 nucleotides read TGCGCCAGCAGCCAAGTTATCCGCTCTGGGGCCAACGTCCTGACTTTC. It encodes CASSQVIRSGANVLTF.

This sequence joins TRBV6-5 and TRBJ2-1; D is ambiguous. Germline CDR1 and CDR2: MNHEY and SVGAGI. The ends were cut back, 5 bases at V and 9 bases at J, with 8 bases in the middle. The CDR3 extends over 11 amino acids. CDR3 bases: TGTGCCAGCAGTCTCTACGGTGAGCAGTTCTTC. It specifies CASSLYGEQFF.

The chain couples TRBV5-4 to TRBJ2-5, with TRBD2 as a possible D gene (6 bases). Germline loops: CDR1 SGHNT, CDR2 YYREEE (reference sequence). The CDR3 is 15 amino acids. V dropped 3 bases and J dropped 2 bases, with 14 bases sitting between them. Here the CDR3 reads CASSSRLAGQETQYF. CDR3 sequence (DNA): TGTGCCAGCAGCTCCCGACTGGCGGGGCAAGAGACCCAGTACTTC.

The chain couples TRBV30 to TRBJ2-5, with a weak D call TRBD1 (5 bases). The CDR3 consists of 14 residues. Germline V gene data show CDR1 as GTSNPN and CDR2 as SVGIG (reference sequence). Trimming removed 0 bases at V and 9 bases at J, with 17 bases between. This chain's CDR3 is CAWSVLRQSEAQYF. CDR3 bases: TGTGCCTGGAGTGTACTGAGACAGAGTGAGGCCCAGTACTTC.

V and J are TRBV18 and TRBJ1-1; 8 bases line up with TRBD1. Losses at the gene ends were 6 bases for V and 0 bases for J; bases not matched to a gene: 6. This CDR3 has 15 amino acids. Germline V gives CDR1 KGHSH, CDR2 LQKENI. The CDR3 DNA follows: TGTGCCAGCTCCCTAGGGACAGGCTTGAACACTGAAGCTTTCTTT. Protein: CASSLGTGLNTEAFF.

The genes are TRBV6-5 and TRBJ1-1; 8 bases match TRBD1. Germline V gene lookup returns CDR1 MNHEY and CDR2 SVGAGI. The CDR3 has 14 residues. Trimming at V came to 4 bases and at J to 5 bases, leaving 6 bases not matched to a gene. CDR3 bases: TGTGCCAGCAGTTCCAGGACAGGGAGAACTGAAGCTTTCTTT. It specifies CASSSRTGRTEAFF.

This clone was seen only a few times. The chain carries TRBV30 and TRBJ1-5, with 7 bases aligning to TRBD1. The CDR3 consists of 18 residues. Per the germline V gene, CDR1 is GTSNPN and CDR2 is SVGIG (reference sequence). The trim removed 0 bases at V and 0 bases at J, leaving 11 bases unmatched. CDR3 protein: CAWSVGVGGPYSNQPQHF. CDR3 nucleotides: TGTGCCTGGAGTGTAGGTGTAGGGGGCCCCTATAGCAATCAGCCCCAGCATTTT. The variable domain in full, with the rest retrieved from reference TRBV30 and TRBJ1-5, is SQTIHQWPATLVQPVGSPLSLECTVEGTSNPNLYWYRQAAGRGLQLLFYSVGIGQISSEVPQNLSASRPQDRQFILSSKKLLLSDSGFYLCAWSVGVGGPYSNQPQHFGDGTRLSIL.

In DNA, the CDR3 is TGTGCCAGCAGCTTAGAGCCTCTCCGCCTCCACGAGCAGTACTTC. Protein: CASSLEPLRLHEQYF. The V call is TRBV7-2, the J call TRBJ2-7; D remains ambiguous. The CDR3 contains 15 residues. Per germline, CDR1 SGHTA and CDR2 FQGNSA. The V gene lost 1 base and the J gene lost 5 bases, with 15 bases spanning the gap.